Listed below are T cell receptor beta chains from one sample, sequenced in a study of T cell responses to AZD1222 COVID-19 vaccine. This table comes from immunoSEQ multiplex PCR, and its TCRdb copy is limited to in-frame clones, with some not included. Found here are more than 110,000 clones; the top ten clones hold around 2.4%. The sample consisted of peripheral blood. The receptors derive from an adult in good health. CDR3s include the opening cysteine and the closing phenylalanine or tryptophan.

V,J,CDR3
TRBV27,TRBJ1-5,CASSLSGTTGQPQHF
TRBV10-2,TRBJ2-4,CASSGQGSTKNIQYF
TRBV6-5,TRBJ1-2,CASMPTGGVHGYTF
TRBV7-3,TRBJ2-5,CASSLRWGETQYF
TRBV11-3,TRBJ2-2,CASSRTGTSNTGELFF
TRBV11-2,TRBJ1-4,CASSSSGRELFF
TRBV6-5,TRBJ2-3,CASSPTWGRTDTQYF
TRBV18,TRBJ2-5,CASSLSGEETQYF
TRBV6-6,TRBJ2-7,CASSQGPYEQYF
TRBV6-5,TRBJ1-3,CASIRQGGSGNTIYF
TRBV21-1,TRBJ1-3,CASSKAHGSGNTIYF
TRBV5-5,TRBJ1-5,CASSPRQGAGQPQHF
TRBV28,TRBJ1-2,CASSTLTGANYGYTF
TRBV7-2,TRBJ2-7,CASSTASSGEEQYF
TRBV4-2,TRBJ1-2,CASSSVADRGRGYTF
TRBV9,TRBJ1-4,CASSVRIEGELFF
TRBV20-1,TRBJ1-2,CSASSGNIYGYTF
TRBV19,TRBJ1-5,CASSIDKGVKNQPQHF
TRBV30,TRBJ1-1,CAWKQGIEAFF
TRBV5-1,TRBJ1-4,CASRSRDRGSTNEKLFF
TRBV6-2/TRBV6-3,TRBJ2-3,CASSYSGAGRQYF
TRBV5-4,TRBJ2-6,CASSFPGGGTFNVLTF
TRBV7-5,TRBJ1-6,CVRSLIFMGSSYNSPLHF
TRBV11-1,TRBJ2-7,CASSLGGHGSYEQYF
TRBV9,TRBJ2-7,CASSGAGSSYEQYF
TRBV4-2,TRBJ1-1,CASNPGHANTEAFF
TRBV12-3/TRBV12-4,TRBJ1-2,CASRGDSLYGYTF